These T cell receptor beta chains were read from a single sample in a study of early T cells in non-severe SARS-CoV-2 infection. From the 5' RACE reads, TCRdb called clonotypes with MiXCR, one entry per CDR3 protein. The table lists approximately 76,000 distinct CDR3 sequences, around 10% of them singletons. Source material: whole blood. All receptors derive from an adult who was a healthcare worker with PCR-confirmed SARS-CoV-2 infection or an uninfected control (not recorded which). The conserved cysteine and the conserved F or W are not part of the CDR3 here.

j_call v_call cdr3_aa
TRBJ2-7 TRBV19 ASSLTGYSYEQY
TRBJ2-7 TRBV29-1 SVVSTLGIGEQY
TRBJ2-7 TRBV11-1 ASSLTRQDYEQY
TRBJ1-2 TRBV29-1 SVTGNYGYT
TRBJ2-2 TRBV5-1 ASSSSLGGGELF
TRBJ2-5 TRBV5-1 ASNDRIQETQY
TRBJ2-3 TRBV7-3 ASSPRLGATDTQY
TRBJ2-3 TRBV28 ASSLLGGLTDTQY
TRBJ1-6 TRBV2 ASKGGSSPLH
TRBJ1-5 TRBV5-6 ASSGEGGQPQH
TRBJ2-1 TRBV2 ASSGGTAGSYNEQF
TRBJ2-1 TRBV6-2/TRBV6-3 ASREGQRVDEQF
TRBJ1-1 TRBV20-1 SARGYRGNTEAF
TRBJ2-7 TRBV4-1 ASSQTPPGSSSYEQY
TRBJ1-1 TRBV18 ASSASTEAF
TRBJ2-7 TRBV29-1 SVDNSGRAY
TRBJ2-5 TRBV30 AWRGDRGSEETQY
TRBJ2-5 TRBV6-6 ASSPGTGGRETQY
TRBJ2-2 TRBV11-2 ASSLGGSGTGELF
TRBJ2-7 TRBV7-9 ASSHLLTGNSYEQY
TRBJ1-2 TRBV18 ASSPPGTGSYGYT
TRBJ2-1 TRBV18 ASSPPARNNEQF
TRBJ2-1 TRBV20-1 SAQRGDEQF
TRBJ1-2 TRBV7-9 ASSSLGDNYGYT
TRBJ2-1 TRBV10-3 AISEGLALEQF
TRBJ2-1 TRBV10-1 ASSERDEQF
TRBJ2-3 TRBV7-7 ASSLSGGTDTQY
TRBJ2-2 TRBV2 ASSGLLTGELF
TRBJ2-1 TRBV5-5 ASSLDRSNNEQF
TRBJ2-7 TRBV29-1 SVEDSIYEQY
TRBJ2-3 TRBV29-1 SVQVTDTQY
TRBJ1-2 TRBV7-9 ASSGSTGIYGYT
TRBJ2-5 TRBV7-9 ASISPGGQGAEETQY
TRBJ2-1 TRBV7-6 ASSLGGTSGYNEQF
TRBJ2-1 TRBV5-1 ASQGLYAPSYNEQF
TRBJ1-1 TRBV6-5 ASSLGTVNTEAF
TRBJ2-1 TRBV20-1 SARDHKGGSYNEQF
TRBJ2-4 TRBV14 ASSRKRDREVVLAKNIQY
TRBJ1-2 TRBV7-9 ASSLSQVNYGYT
TRBJ1-4 TRBV20-1 SAGGGFANEKLF
TRBJ2-1 TRBV20-1 SAEMTSGRNNEQF
TRBJ2-1 TRBV11-2 ASSSLAGGPHEQF
TRBJ2-7 TRBV6-5 ASSRTSGRVNEQY
TRBJ2-1 TRBV24-1 ATSGILAGGNEQF
TRBJ1-6 TRBV21-1 ASIGWSLGEQEYNSPLH
TRBJ2-3 TRBV4-1 ASSLAGGQVTQY
TRBJ1-1 TRBV9 ASSPADTEAF
TRBJ1-5 TRBV27 ASSTIWNQPQH
TRBJ2-7 TRBV5-5 ASSLGPWDRSLIYEQY
TRBJ1-2 TRBV2 ASSETHETAYGYT
TRBJ2-2 TRBV6-5 ASSPRANTGELF
TRBJ2-1 TRBV14 ASRQLAKQF
TRBJ1-6 TRBV20-1 SAPLGQNASPLH
TRBJ1-6 TRBV10-3 AISEVERSPLH
TRBJ2-7 TRBV3-1 ASSQDRGHEQY